These T cell receptor beta chains were read from a single sample in a study of Graves' ophthalmopathy and Graves' hyperthyroidism. TCRdb independently ran MiXCR on the multiplex PCR reads; one entry per CDR3 protein. Of about 410,000 distinct CDR3 sequences listed, 18% are singletons. Sequenced: peripheral blood. The receptors stem from a woman between 18 and 29 years old with Graves' ophthalmopathy. Both conserved end residues are part of each CDR3. Each record gives: D gene, V gene, clone size, J gene, CDR3 protein, CDR3 DNA. The D gene is left open where the match is weak. A clone size is listed for some rows: how often the clone was seen (once, few, many), or a class if it is expanded.

TRBD1	TRBV6-2/TRBV6-3	many	TRBJ2-7	CASSDRADSYEQYF	TGTGCCAGCAGCGACAGGGCAGACTCGTACGAGCAGTACTTC
-	TRBV20-1	many	TRBJ2-7	CSATDGGQWSYEQYF	TGCAGTGCTACGGACGGGGGACAGTGGTCCTACGAGCAGTACTTC
TRBD1	TRBV20-1	many	TRBJ2-4	CSARDRGAKNIQYF	TGCAGTGCTAGGGACAGGGGAGCCAAAAACATTCAGTACTTC
TRBD2	TRBV9	many	TRBJ2-2	CASSAPGLAGLNTGELFF	TGTGCCAGCAGCGCGCCGGGACTAGCGGGACTGAACACCGGGGAGCTGTTTTTT
TRBD1	TRBV11-2	few	TRBJ1-5	CASSLRGQGADQPQHF	TGTGCCAGCAGCTTAAGGGGACAGGGGGCGGATCAGCCCCAGCATTTT
TRBD2	TRBV6-4	many	TRBJ2-2	CASNGEGVSSNTGELFF	TGTGCCAGCAACGGGGAGGGAGTTAGTTCGAACACCGGGGAGCTGTTTTTT
-	TRBV27	few	TRBJ1-6	CASSLGLDSYNSPLHF	TGTGCCAGCAGTTTGGGACTTGACAGCTATAATTCACCCCTCCACTTT
-	TRBV6-2/TRBV6-3	-	TRBJ1-6	CASSYRTVINSPLHF	TGTGCCAGCAGTTATAGGACAGTCATTAATTCACCCCTCCACTTT
-	TRBV6-2/TRBV6-3	many	TRBJ2-5	CASSFTGETQYF	TGTGCCAGCAGTTTCACCGGAGAGACCCAGTACTTC
TRBD1	TRBV2	-	TRBJ1-1	CAISESTGGMTEAFF	TGTGCCATCAGTGAGTCGACAGGGGGCATGACTGAAGCTTTCTTT
-	TRBV7-9	many	TRBJ1-1	CASSLDTGMNTEAFF	TGTGCCAGCAGCTTGGACACAGGGATGAACACTGAAGCTTTCTTT
-	TRBV7-2	-	TRBJ1-2	CASSHTDGYGYTF	TGTGCCAGCAGCCACACGGACGGCTATGGCTACACCTTC
-	TRBV5-1	many	TRBJ1-1	CASSLAGVKMNTEAFF	TGCGCCAGCAGCTTGGCAGGCGTCAAGATGAACACTGAAGCTTTCTTT
-	TRBV7-2	many	TRBJ2-2	CASRFETGELFF	TGTGCCAGCAGGTTCGAGACCGGGGAGCTGTTTTTT
-	TRBV20-1	many	TRBJ2-7	CSATGWRGADEQYF	TGCAGTGCGACAGGCTGGAGGGGGGCCGACGAGCAGTACTTC
-	TRBV20-1	many	TRBJ1-6	CSARAWTVQGVNSPLHF	TGCAGTGCTAGAGCCTGGACAGTACAAGGTGTTAATTCACCCCTCCACTTT
-	TRBV18	many	TRBJ2-7	CASSPPGNSYEQYF	TGTGCCAGCTCACCGCCGGGAAACTCCTACGAGCAGTACTTC
-	TRBV20-1	many	TRBJ2-7	CSVSAGQLNYATEQYF	TGCAGTGTTTCCGCCGGACAGCTCAATTACGCTACGGAGCAGTACTTC
TRBD2	TRBV7-2	many	TRBJ2-5	CASSLDIIAGEETQYF	TGTGCCAGCAGCTTAGATATAATAGCGGGGGAAGAGACCCAGTACTTC
-	TRBV18	few	TRBJ2-7	CASSPDVYEQYF	TGTGCCAGCTCACCCGACGTCTACGAGCAGTACTTC
TRBD2	TRBV12-3/TRBV12-4	many	TRBJ2-7	CASSLSTSGHEQYF	TGTGCCAGCAGTTTATCGACTAGCGGGCACGAGCAGTACTTC
TRBD2	TRBV28	many	TRBJ2-7	CASRPTSGRVFYF	TGTGCCAGCAGGCCTACTAGCGGGAGGGTTTTCTACTTC
TRBD1	TRBV6-2/TRBV6-3	-	TRBJ1-1	CASNAGGKTAEAFF	TGTGCCAGCAACGCAGGGGGTAAGACGGCTGAAGCTTTCTTT
TRBD1	TRBV30	many	TRBJ1-3	CAWGDRGAGNTIYF	TGTGCCTGGGGAGACAGGGGAGCAGGAAACACCATATATTTT
-	TRBV7-2	-	TRBJ2-5	CASSSGTKETQYF	TGTGCCAGCAGCTCGGGTACCAAGGAGACCCAGTACTTC
-	TRBV15	many	TRBJ2-7	CATSSLRDSTSYEQYF	TGTGCCACCAGCAGCCTCCGGGACTCAACCTCCTACGAGCAGTACTTC
TRBD1	TRBV19	many	TRBJ2-7	CASMDRVKFGEQYF	TGTGCCAGCATGGACAGGGTGAAATTCGGCGAGCAGTACTTC
-	TRBV30	many	TRBJ1-6	CAWSRTERPLHF	TGTGCCTGGAGCCGGACCGAGCGTCCCCTCCACTTT
-	TRBV12-3/TRBV12-4	-	TRBJ1-1	CASSSSGSLRGGAEAFF	TGTGCCAGCAGTTCCAGCGGGAGTTTGAGGGGGGGCGCTGAAGCTTTCTTT
-	TRBV28	-	TRBJ2-7	CASSLPPGGPAYEQYF	TGTGCCAGCAGTTTACCCCCCGGGGGGCCCGCCTACGAGCAGTACTTC
TRBD1	TRBV10-3	many	TRBJ2-2	CAISEPRRQGAGELFF	TGTGCCATCAGTGAGCCCCGTCGACAGGGAGCCGGGGAGCTGTTTTTT
TRBD1	TRBV6-1	-	TRBJ1-5	CASWTGGQPQHF	TGTGCCAGTTGGACAGGGGGTCAGCCCCAGCATTTT
-	TRBV7-2	many	TRBJ2-5	CASSLYRETQYF	TGTGCCAGCAGCTTATATCGAGAGACCCAGTACTTC
TRBD1	TRBV30	many	TRBJ2-7	CAWSEVGQSFYEQYF	TGTGCCTGGAGCGAGGTGGGACAGTCGTTCTACGAGCAGTACTTC
-	TRBV7-6	-	TRBJ2-5	CASRKVQTQYF	TGTGCCAGCAGGAAGGTCCAGACCCAGTACTTC
-	TRBV6-4	many	TRBJ2-2	CASSDRQGLSTLIPTGELFF	TGTGCCAGCAGTGATCGACAGGGACTATCGACGCTCATCCCGACCGGGGAGCTGTTTTTT
TRBD2	TRBV14	many	TRBJ2-7	CASSQEWGGRMGTYEQYF	TGTGCCAGCAGCCAAGAATGGGGGGGAAGAATGGGAACCTACGAGCAGTACTTC
-	TRBV6-5	-	TRBJ1-1	CASSYRTEAFF	TGTGCCAGCAGTTACAGGACGGAAGCTTTCTTT
TRBD1	TRBV28	many	TRBJ1-5	CASSRAGQGWQPQHF	TGTGCCAGCAGTCGAGCGGGACAGGGATGGCAGCCCCAGCATTTT
-	TRBV20-1	many	TRBJ1-2	CSARGDGYTF	TGCAGTGCTAGAGGTGATGGCTACACCTTC